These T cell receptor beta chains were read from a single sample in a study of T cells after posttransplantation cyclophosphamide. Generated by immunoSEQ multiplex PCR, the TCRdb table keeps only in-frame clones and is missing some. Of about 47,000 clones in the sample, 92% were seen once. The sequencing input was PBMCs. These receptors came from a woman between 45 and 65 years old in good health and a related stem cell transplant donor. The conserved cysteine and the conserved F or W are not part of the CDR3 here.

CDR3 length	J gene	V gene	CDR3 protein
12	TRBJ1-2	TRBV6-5	ASSEGANNYGYT
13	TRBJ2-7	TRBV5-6	ASTFWRGRSYEQY
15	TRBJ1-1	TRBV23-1	ASSQSRDRGGRTEAF
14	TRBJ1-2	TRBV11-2	ASSLELGGGLDGYT
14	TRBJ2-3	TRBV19	ASSRPDRVGSDTQY
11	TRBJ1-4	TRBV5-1	ASSTGTNEKLF
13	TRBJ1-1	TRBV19	ASSNPKSGNTEAF
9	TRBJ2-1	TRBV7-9	ASQGANEQF
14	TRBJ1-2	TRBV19	ASSIDPRGSNYGYT
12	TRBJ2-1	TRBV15	ATSRRTGRDEQF
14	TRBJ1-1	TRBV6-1	ASSEQGHYWDTEAF
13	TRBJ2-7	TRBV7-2	ASSERDRGLPEQY
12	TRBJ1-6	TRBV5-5	ASQPGGENSPLH
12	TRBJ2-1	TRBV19	ASSIYSGGASQF
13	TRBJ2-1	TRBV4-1	ASSPAPGTVNEQF
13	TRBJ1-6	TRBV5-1	ASSVGDRVGSPLH
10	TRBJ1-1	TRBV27	ASRDRDTEAF
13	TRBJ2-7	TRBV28	ASSSYASGDYEQY
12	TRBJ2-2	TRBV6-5	ASSFSSYQGELF
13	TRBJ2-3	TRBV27	ASARTSISTDTQY
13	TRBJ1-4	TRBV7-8	ASSEQGTANEKLF
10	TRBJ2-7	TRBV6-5	ASLAGKDEQY
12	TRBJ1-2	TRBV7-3	ASSLGQSNYGYT
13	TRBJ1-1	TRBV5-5	ASSLLAEGATEAF
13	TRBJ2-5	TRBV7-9	ASSYGSGSQETQY
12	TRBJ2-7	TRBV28	ASSLRAGVHEQY
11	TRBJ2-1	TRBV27	ASSSGTYNEQF
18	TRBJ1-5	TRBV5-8	ASSPYWGDRGPTSNQPQH
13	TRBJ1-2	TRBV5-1	ASSPRGEASYGYT
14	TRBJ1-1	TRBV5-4	ASSLAIQPMNTEAF
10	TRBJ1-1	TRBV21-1	ASNGLGTEAF
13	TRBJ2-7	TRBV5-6	ASRPKTGAPYEQY
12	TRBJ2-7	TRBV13	ASSSGQGPYEQY
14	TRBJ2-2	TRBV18	ASSPTTRRGTGELF
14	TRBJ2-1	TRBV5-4	ASSLGLAGEGNEQF
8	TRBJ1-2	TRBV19	ASSANGYT
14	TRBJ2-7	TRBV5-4	ASSLSGRTGGDEQY
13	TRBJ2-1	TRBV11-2	ASSFERGSYNEQF
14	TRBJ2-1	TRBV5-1	ASSLRRGGNFNEQF
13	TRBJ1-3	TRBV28	ASSPRQGSGNTIY
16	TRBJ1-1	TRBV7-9	ASSSPRQGAFVNTEAF
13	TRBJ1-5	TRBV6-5	ASSRTGRSNQPQH
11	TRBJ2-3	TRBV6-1	ASRRTGTDTQY
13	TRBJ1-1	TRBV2	ASSANRHPNTEAF
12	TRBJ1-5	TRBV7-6	ASTPGFSNQPQH
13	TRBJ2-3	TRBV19	ASRGLAGDTDTQY
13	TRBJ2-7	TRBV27	ASSFGQGSTYEQY
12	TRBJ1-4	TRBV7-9	ASSFPGEGEKLF
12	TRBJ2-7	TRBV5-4	ASSLAGIQYEQY
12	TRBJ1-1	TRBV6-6	ASRTGTGAKEAF